This T cell receptor (beta chain) is drawn from a study of blood T cell repertoires in COVID-19. Looking at the study overall: The origin of the acute and convalescent COVID-19 samples was the United States, Italy and Spain. The cDNA or gDNA used as material had been derived from T cells, B-cell-depleted T cells, or PBMCs.

Germline lookup yields CDR1 SEHNR and CDR2 FQNEAQ (reference sequence). V shed 2 bases and J shed 5 bases, with 13 bases lying between them. This CDR3 spans 14 amino acids. Living in 24 US areas, the participants were between roughly 18 and 90 years of age. Participant-given clinical history determined each cohort assignment. This table comes from immunoSEQ multiplex PCR, and its TCRdb copy is limited to in-frame clones, with some not included. The sample comprises about 460,000 clones, 75% to 90% of which are singletons, and 6.5% to 9.5% rests with the top ten. Sequencing was carried out using PBMCs or T cells enriched from blood (not recorded which). V is TRBV7-9 and J is TRBJ2-7; no firm D call. The clonotype originates from a woman aged 60-75 years who had recovered from COVID-19. CDR3 bases: TGTGCCAGCAGCTTAAGGCAGGAAACGGACGAGCAGTACTTC. This gives the protein CASSLRQETDEQYF.